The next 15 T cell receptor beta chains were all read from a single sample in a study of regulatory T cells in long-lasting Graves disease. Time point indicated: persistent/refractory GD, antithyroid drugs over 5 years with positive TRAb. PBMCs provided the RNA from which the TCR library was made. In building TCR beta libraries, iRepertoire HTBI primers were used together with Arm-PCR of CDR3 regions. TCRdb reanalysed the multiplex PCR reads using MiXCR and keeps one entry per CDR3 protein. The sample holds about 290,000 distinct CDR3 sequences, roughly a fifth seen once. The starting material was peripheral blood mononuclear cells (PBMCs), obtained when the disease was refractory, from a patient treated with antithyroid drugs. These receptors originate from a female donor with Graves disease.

The CDR3, as DNA: TGTGCCAGTAACACGGACAGAAGCAATGAAAAACTGTTTTTT. Translated: CASNTDRSNEKLFF. This chain joins TRBV19 and TRBJ1-4; TRBD1 is a possible D gene (6 bases). There are 14 residues in the CDR3. Trimming removed 7 bases at V and 5 bases at J, with 14 bases between. Germline CDR1 reads LNHDA; CDR2 reads SQIVND (reference sequence).

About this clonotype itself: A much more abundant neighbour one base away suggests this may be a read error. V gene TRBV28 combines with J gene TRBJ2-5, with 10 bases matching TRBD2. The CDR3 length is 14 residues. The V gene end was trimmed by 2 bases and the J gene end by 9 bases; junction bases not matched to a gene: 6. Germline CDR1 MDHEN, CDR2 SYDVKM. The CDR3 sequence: CASSLPSGGEAQYF. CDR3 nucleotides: TGTGCCAGCAGTTTACCGAGCGGGGGGGAGGCCCAGTACTTC.

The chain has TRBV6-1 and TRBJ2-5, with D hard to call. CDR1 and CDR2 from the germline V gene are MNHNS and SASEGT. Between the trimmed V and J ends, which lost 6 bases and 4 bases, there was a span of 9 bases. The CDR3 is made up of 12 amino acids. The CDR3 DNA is TGTGCCAGCAGAAACCCTTCAGAGACCCAGTACTTC. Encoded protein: CASRNPSETQYF.

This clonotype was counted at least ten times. CDR3 DNA sequence: TGTGCCAGCAGTTTATCAGGATTGGGAGAGCAGTACTTC. Residues: CASSLSGLGEQYF. This chain joins TRBV12-3 or TRBV12-4 and TRBJ2-7; D is unresolved. This CDR3 comprises 13 residues. V was shortened by 2 bases and J by 7 bases, with 12 bases between the two germline ends.

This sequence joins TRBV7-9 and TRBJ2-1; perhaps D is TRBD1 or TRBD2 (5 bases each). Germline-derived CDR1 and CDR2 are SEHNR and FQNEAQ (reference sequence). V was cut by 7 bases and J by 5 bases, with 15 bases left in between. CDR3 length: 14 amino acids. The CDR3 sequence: CASNAAVGDNEQFF. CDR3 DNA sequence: TGTGCCAGCAACGCGGCGGTGGGGGACAATGAGCAGTTCTTC.

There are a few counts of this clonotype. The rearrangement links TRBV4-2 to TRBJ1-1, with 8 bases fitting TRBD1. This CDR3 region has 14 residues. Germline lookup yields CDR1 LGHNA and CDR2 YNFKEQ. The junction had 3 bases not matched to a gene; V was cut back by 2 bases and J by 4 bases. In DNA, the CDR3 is TGTGCCAGCAGCCAACCCACAGGGGGCACTGAAGCTTTCTTT. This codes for CASSQPTGGTEAFF.

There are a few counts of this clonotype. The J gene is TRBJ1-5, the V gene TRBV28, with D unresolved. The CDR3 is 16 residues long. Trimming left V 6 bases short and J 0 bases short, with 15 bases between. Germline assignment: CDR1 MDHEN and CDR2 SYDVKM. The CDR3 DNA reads TGTGCCAGCAGCTTACTCGTTGGGGTTAGCAATCAGCCCCAGCATTTT. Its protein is CASSLLVGVSNQPQHF.

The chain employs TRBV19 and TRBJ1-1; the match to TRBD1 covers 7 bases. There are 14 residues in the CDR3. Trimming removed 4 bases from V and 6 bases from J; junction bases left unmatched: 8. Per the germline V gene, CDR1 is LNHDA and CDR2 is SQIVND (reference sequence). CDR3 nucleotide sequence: TGTGCCAGTAGTACGAACCGACAGGGCTCTGAAGCTTTCTTT. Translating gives CASSTNRQGSEAFF.

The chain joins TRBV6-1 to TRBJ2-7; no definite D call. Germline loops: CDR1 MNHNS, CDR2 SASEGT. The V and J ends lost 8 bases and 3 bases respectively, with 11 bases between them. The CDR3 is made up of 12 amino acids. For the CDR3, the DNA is TGTGCCAGCTCCCCGGGCTACTACGAGCAGTACTTC. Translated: CASSPGYYEQYF.

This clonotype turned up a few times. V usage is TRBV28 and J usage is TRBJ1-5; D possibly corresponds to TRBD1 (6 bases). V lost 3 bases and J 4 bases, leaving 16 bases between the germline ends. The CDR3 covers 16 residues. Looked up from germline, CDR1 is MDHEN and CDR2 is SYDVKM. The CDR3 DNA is TGTGCCAGCAGTTTCGACGCAGGGGAGGGGAATCAGCCCCAGCATTTT. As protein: CASSFDAGEGNQPQHF.

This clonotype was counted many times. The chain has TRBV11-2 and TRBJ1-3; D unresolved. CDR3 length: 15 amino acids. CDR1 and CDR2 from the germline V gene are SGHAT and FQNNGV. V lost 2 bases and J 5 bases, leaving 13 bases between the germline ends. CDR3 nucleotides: TGTGCCAGCAGCTTAACCGATGGCATACGAAACACCATATATTTT. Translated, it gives CASSLTDGIRNTIYF.

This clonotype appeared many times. CDR3 nucleotides: TGTGCCAGCAGTCCTGACAGGGGGCGGGGGGAGACCCAGTACTTC. Amino acid sequence: CASSPDRGRGETQYF. This chain connects TRBV28 to TRBJ2-5, with 10 bases matching TRBD1. The CDR3 consists of 15 residues. V lost 5 bases and J lost 5; bases outside the gene matches: 8. Germline-derived CDR1 and CDR2 are MDHEN and SYDVKM. Full variable domain (outside the CDR3, taken from reference TRBV28 and TRBJ2-5): DVKVTQSSRYLVKRTGEKVFLECVQDMDHENMFWYRQDPGLGLRLIYFSYDVKMKEKGDIPEGYSVSREKKERFSLILESASTNQTSMYLCASSPDRGRGETQYFGPGTRLLVL.

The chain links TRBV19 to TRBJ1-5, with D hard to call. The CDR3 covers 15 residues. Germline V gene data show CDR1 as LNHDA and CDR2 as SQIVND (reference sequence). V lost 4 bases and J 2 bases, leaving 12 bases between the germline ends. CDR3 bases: TGTGCCAGTAGTAGGTCTCCCGGGGGCAATCAGCCCCAGCATTTT. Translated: CASSRSPGGNQPQHF.

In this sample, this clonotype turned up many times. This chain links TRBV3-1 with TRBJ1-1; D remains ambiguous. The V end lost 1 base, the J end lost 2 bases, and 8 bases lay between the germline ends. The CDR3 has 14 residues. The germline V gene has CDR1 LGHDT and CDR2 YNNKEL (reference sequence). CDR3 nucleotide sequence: TGTGCCAGCAGCCAAGCCCGGAGAAACACTGAAGCTTTCTTT. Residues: CASSQARRNTEAFF.

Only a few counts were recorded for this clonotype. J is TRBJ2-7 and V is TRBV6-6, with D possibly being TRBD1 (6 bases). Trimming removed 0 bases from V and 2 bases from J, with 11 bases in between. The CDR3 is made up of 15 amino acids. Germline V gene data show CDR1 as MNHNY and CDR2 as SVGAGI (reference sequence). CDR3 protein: CASSYSGTQPYEQYF. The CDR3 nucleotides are TGTGCCAGCAGTTACTCGGGGACACAGCCCTACGAGCAGTACTTC.